The sequence of this T cell receptor (beta chain) was determined in a study of cytomegalovirus exposure and HLA in healthy donors. Study context: Earlier, some 170 million T cells were analyzed, and over 95 million unique TCR beta sequences were found among them. Counted in an early data release were approximately 85 million unique TCRs from HLA-typed donors. General study findings and limits: Specificity for CMV antigens was confirmed in vitro for a few of the CMV-associated chains. Another analysis was done later, and it associated roughly 15,000 TCR beta sequences with HLA alleles at 0.05 false discovery rate.

Remarks on this clone: Antigen specificity is unknown.

Per the germline V gene, CDR1 is SNHLY and CDR2 is FYNNEI. Losses at the gene ends were 5 bases for V and 4 bases for J; bases not matched to a gene: 4. The CDR3 runs to 14 residues. PCR involved 60 Vbeta and 13 Jbeta primers. TCRdb's copy holds only in-frame clones and misses some; the assay was immunoSEQ multiplex PCR. Found here are approximately 73,000 clones, 75% of them singletons; the top ten hold around an eighth. The source is a man in his sixties or seventies in good health and CMV-seronegative. The chain recombines TRBV2 with TRBJ2-2; 7 nucleotides align to TRBD2. The sample taken for sequencing was PBMCs. Written as DNA, the CDR3 is TGTGCCAGCAGTTACACGGGGGGCACCGGGGAGCTGTTTTTT. Translated, it gives CASSYTGGTGELFF.